This TCR beta chain was retrieved from a study of type 1 regulatory T cells. Study context: T-allo10 is a Tr1-enriched, alloantigen-specific CD4 T cell product made in vitro.

As concerns this clonotype: Its antigen remains unknown.

V lost 5 bases to trimming and J lost 4 bases, with 10 bases between them. Looked up from germline, CDR1 is LGHNA and CDR2 is YSLEER. This CDR3 has 13 amino acids. One entry per CDR3 protein, called by TCRdb with MiXCR from the reads. The sample carries roughly 67,000 distinct CDR3 sequences, 50% to 70% recorded once. Graft donor-derived T-allo10 cells were described as host-alloantigen-specific, anergic, and alloantigen-specifically suppressive. The sequence was obtained from a human donor in good health. Sequencing was performed on cultured T cells, either the whole culture or a sorted T cell fraction (not recorded which). The subset was: Tr1-enriched cell product generated in vitro against host alloantigens. This chain uses TRBV4-3 with TRBJ2-3; D remains unclear. The CDR3 sequence: CASSGLQADTQYF. Here the CDR3 DNA reads TGCGCCAGCAGCGGGTTGCAGGCAGATACGCAGTATTTT.